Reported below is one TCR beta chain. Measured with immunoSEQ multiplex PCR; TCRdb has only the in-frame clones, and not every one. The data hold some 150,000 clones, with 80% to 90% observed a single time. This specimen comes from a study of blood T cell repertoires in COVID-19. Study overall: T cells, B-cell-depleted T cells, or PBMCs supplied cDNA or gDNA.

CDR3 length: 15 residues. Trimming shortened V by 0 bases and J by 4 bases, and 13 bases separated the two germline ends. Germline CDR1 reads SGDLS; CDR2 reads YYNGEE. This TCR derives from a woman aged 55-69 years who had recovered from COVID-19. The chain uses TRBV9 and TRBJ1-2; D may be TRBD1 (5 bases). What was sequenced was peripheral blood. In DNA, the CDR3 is TGTGCCAGCAGCGTAGAGCAGGCAGGGATCTATGGCTACACCTTC. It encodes CASSVEQAGIYGYTF.